This T cell receptor beta chain comes out of a study of post-analysis software for immune sequencing data. As for the study in general: Included courses were relapsing-remitting and secondary progressive multiple sclerosis; progressive-relapsing multiple sclerosis was also included. Findings and limits, study-wide: About five TRBV segments were more frequent in patients than controls; TRBV5-6, TRBV5-1 and TRBV20-1 belonged to this group.

As to this clonotype: Its antigen is unknown.

Sequencing libraries made from TCR beta cDNA carried unique molecular identifiers. TCRdb fed the PCR reads into MiXCR, producing one record per CDR3 protein. The sample has 750,000 to 950,000 distinct CDR3 sequences; roughly 50% are singletons. The CDR3 extends over 16 amino acids. Germline assignment: CDR1 SGHVS and CDR2 FQNEAQ. Germline trimming cut 4 bases from V and 3 bases from J; bases unmatched to any gene: 5. The receptor comes from a girl aged 5 to 17 with multiple sclerosis. The sequenced sample was blood. The V call is TRBV7-8, the J call TRBJ2-7; 14 nucleotides align to TRBD2. The CDR3 nucleotides are TGTGCCAGCAGCTACTCCGGGACTAGCGGGAGCTACGAGCAGTACTTC. It codes for CASSYSGTSGSYEQYF.